Below are 32 T cell receptor beta chains sequenced from a single sample in a study of T cell responses to AZD1222 COVID-19 vaccine. Sequencing used immunoSEQ multiplex PCR; TCRdb keeps in-frame clones, though not all of them. There are 140,000 to 150,000 clones in the sample; roughly 89% occur only once, and 1.5% to 2% lies in the top ten. Sequenced here: peripheral blood, sampled 28 days after the second AZD1222 dose. The receptors here all came from an adult who received the AZD1222 COVID-19 vaccine.

In this sample, this clone turned up a few times. The chain joins TRBV6-1 to TRBJ2-7; TRBD1 agrees at 9 bases. The CDR3 loop spans 16 amino acids. V gave up 0 bases and J gave up 6 bases; unmatched junction bases: 9. In germline, CDR1 is MNHNS, CDR2 SASEGT. CDR3: CASSEAVTGGTSEQYF. The CDR3, as DNA: TGTGCCAGCAGTGAAGCGGTGACAGGGGGGACCTCCGAGCAGTACTTC.

The gene calls are TRBV3-1 (or the pseudogene TRBV3-2) and TRBJ2-7; TRBD1 aligns across 7 bases. CDR1 and CDR2 (germline): LGHDT, YNNKEL (reference sequence). The CDR3 has 17 residues. J lost 0 bases, V lost 7 bases, and 15 bases had no gene match. CDR3 coding DNA: TGTGCCAGCACCTGTAATAATCTGGGACAGCTCTCCTACGAGCAGTACTTC. It is translated as CASTCNNLGQLSYEQYF.

CDR3 amino acids: CASSPGGGSSYNEQFF. CDR3 sequence (DNA): TGCGCCAGCAGCCCCGGCGGGGGAAGCTCCTACAATGAGCAGTTCTTC. The genes are TRBV5-1 and TRBJ2-1, with 7 bases matching TRBD2. Trimming took 4 bases from V and 0 from J; bases not matched to a gene: 7. The germline V gene encodes CDR1 SGHRS and CDR2 YFSETQ. The CDR3 covers 16 residues.

The chain carries TRBV28 and TRBJ2-7; D is undetermined. CDR1 is MDHEN, CDR2 SYDVKM, per germline. The CDR3 runs to 14 residues. V lost 5 bases and J lost 7, with 18 bases in between. The CDR3: CASSQASLLREQYF. The CDR3 DNA follows: TGTGCCAGCAGTCAAGCTTCACTGCTTCGTGAGCAGTACTTC.

The rearrangement links TRBV4-2 to TRBJ1-1; 8 bases map to TRBD1. The CDR3 runs to 14 residues. Germline V lookup: CDR1 LGHNA, CDR2 YNFKEQ. V shed 2 bases, J shed 4 bases, and the junction held 3 bases outside the gene matches. The CDR3 DNA is TGTGCCAGCAGCCAAACAGGGGGGAGCACTGAAGCTTTCTTT. It encodes CASSQTGGSTEAFF.

This chain joins TRBV6-2 or TRBV6-3 and TRBJ1-1; tentative D call: TRBD1 (5 bases). The germline V gene encodes CDR1 MNHEY and CDR2 SVGEGT. This CDR3 is 14 amino acids long. Deletions cut 6 bases from V and 2 bases from J, with 13 bases between. The CDR3 region is CASSRLGLNTEAFF. The CDR3 nucleotides are TGTGCCAGCAGCCGATTGGGACTTAACACTGAAGCTTTCTTT.

The V gene is TRBV2, the J gene TRBJ1-5; D is unresolved. The CDR3 is made up of 14 amino acids. V lost 0 bases to trimming and J lost 6 bases, with 9 bases between them. The germline V gene has CDR1 SNHLY and CDR2 FYNNEI. In nucleotides, the CDR3 is TGTGCCAGCAGTGAAGCGGCTGGAGGTCAGCCCCAGCATTTT. Translated: CASSEAAGGQPQHF.

This chain links TRBV7-2 with TRBJ2-3; D is undetermined. Germline assignment: CDR1 SGHTA and CDR2 FQGNSA. The V end was cut by 2 bases, the J end by 5 bases, with 14 bases between. CDR3 length: 15 residues. The DNA of the CDR3 is TGTGCCAGCAGCTTAAGTTACTCTCCGGGAGATACGCAGTATTTT. This encodes CASSLSYSPGDTQYF.

Regarding this clone: Other nucleotide sequences from this sample produce the same CDR3. This chain connects TRBV5-1 to TRBJ1-1; D possibly corresponds to TRBD1 (5 bases). Deletions cut 0 bases from V and 5 bases from J, with 8 bases between. The CDR3 is made up of 13 amino acids. From germline, CDR1 is SGHRS and CDR2 YFSETQ. The CDR3: CASSLVRGTEAFF. CDR3 coding DNA: TGCGCCAGCAGCTTGGTCCGGGGGACTGAAGCTTTCTTT.

A few counts support this clone. This chain links TRBV7-2 with TRBJ1-1, with a tentative D call TRBD1 (6 bases). The CDR3 sequence is 13 residues long. The germline CDR1 and CDR2 sequences are SGHTA and FQGNSA. The germline V and J ends were trimmed by 2 bases and 8 bases, with 12 bases remaining between them. In nucleotides, the CDR3 is TGTGCCAGCAGCTTAATAGCGGGGGCGGAAGCTTTCTTT. Encoded protein: CASSLIAGAEAFF.

The chain has TRBV5-1 and TRBJ1-4; the D gene is possibly TRBD1 (5 bases). The CDR3 sequence is 15 residues long. CDR1 and CDR2 from the germline V gene are SGHRS and YFSETQ. Trimming cost V 3 bases and J 4 bases, with 13 bases left between them. As DNA, the CDR3 is TGCGCCAGCAGCTCGCAACCAGGGAGTAATGAAAAACTGTTTTTT. It yields the protein CASSSQPGSNEKLFF.

There are a few counts of this clone. CDR3 residues: CASSIRFQREGLRGTDTQYF. Written as DNA, the CDR3 is TGTGCCAGTAGTATACGCTTCCAGCGGGAGGGTCTTCGGGGCACAGATACGCAGTATTTT. The chain links TRBV19 to TRBJ2-3, with TRBD2 matching 10 bases. Per germline, CDR1 LNHDA and CDR2 SQIVND (reference sequence). Unmatched junction bases numbered 15, after V lost 2 bases and J lost 1 base. CDR3 length equals 20 residues.

This clone was observed a few times. The chain has TRBV29-1 and TRBJ1-1; TRBD1 matches 8 bases. Trimming cost V 6 bases and J 2 bases; bases outside gene matches: 11. The CDR3 consists of 15 residues. In germline, CDR1 is SQVTM, CDR2 ANQGSEA. CDR3 in amino acids: CSVPPWTGTNTEAFF. The CDR3 DNA follows: TGCAGCGTACCTCCTTGGACAGGGACTAACACTGAAGCTTTCTTT.

The chain uses TRBV7-2 and TRBJ1-6, with 7 bases lining up with TRBD1. The CDR3 sequence is 19 residues long. The germline V gene has CDR1 SGHTA and CDR2 FQGNSA. Germline trimming cut 1 base from V and 0 bases from J; bases unmatched to any gene: 9. This chain's CDR3 is CASSLEGGQTLSYNSPLHF. As DNA, the CDR3 is TGTGCCAGCAGCTTAGAGGGGGGACAGACCCTCTCCTATAATTCACCCCTCCACTTT.

This clone was seen more than once but under ten times. The chain is built from TRBV4-1 and TRBJ2-7, with D uncertain. Germline CDR1 reads MGHRA; CDR2 reads YSYEKL. Trimming left V 1 base short and J 7 bases short, with 29 bases between. CDR3 length equals 19 residues. CDR3: CASSQGPLGSLSGGMEQYF. CDR3 in DNA: TGCGCCAGCAGCCAAGGGCCCCTAGGATCCTTATCTGGTGGTATGGAGCAGTACTTC.

This chain uses TRBV5-4 with TRBJ1-1; a possible D gene is TRBD1 (5 bases). The V and J ends lost 0 bases and 4 bases respectively, with 7 bases between them. Germline-derived CDR1 and CDR2 are SGHNT and YYREEE (reference sequence). The CDR3 totals 13 residues. The CDR3 nucleotides read TGTGCCAGCAGCTTGGGCGGGGGCACTGAAGCTTTCTTT. Amino acid sequence: CASSLGGGTEAFF.

The chain couples TRBV18 to TRBJ1-6, with D possibly TRBD1 on 5 matching bases. V was clipped by 0 bases and J by 9 bases, with 9 bases between them. This CDR3 has 14 amino acids. Germline V gene data show CDR1 as KGHSH and CDR2 as LQKENI. In DNA form, the CDR3 reads TGTGCCAGCTCACCACCGTCGGGGGGTTCACCCCTCCACTTT. This gives the protein CASSPPSGGSPLHF.

This clone occurred a few times. The chain recombines TRBV6-2 or TRBV6-3 with TRBJ1-5; 9 nucleotides match TRBD1. Per germline, CDR1 MNHEY and CDR2 SVGEGT. The length of the CDR3 is 16 residues. J gave up 3 bases and V 4 bases, and 7 bases lay outside the gene matches. In DNA form, the CDR3 reads TGTGCCAGCAGTTCCGGGACAGGGATCTTCAATCAGCCCCAGCATTTT. Its protein product is CASSSGTGIFNQPQHF.

The chain is built from TRBV5-4 and TRBJ1-1; TRBD1 might be the D (6 bases). Between the trimmed V and J ends, which lost 4 bases and 1 base, there was a span of 11 bases. Germline values: CDR1 SGHNT, CDR2 YYREEE (reference sequence). This CDR3 contains 14 residues. CDR3 sequence (DNA): TGTGCCAGCAGCCGGGACATACCGAACACTGAAGCTTTCTTT. It is translated as CASSRDIPNTEAFF.

The chain couples TRBV19 to TRBJ2-3; D is undetermined. This CDR3 comprises 11 residues. V lost 7 bases, J lost 4 bases, and 6 bases lay in between. The germline V gene has CDR1 LNHDA and CDR2 SQIVND (reference sequence). The CDR3 DNA follows: TGTGCCAGTACCTTCGCAGATACGCAGTATTTT. This encodes CASTFADTQYF.

The chain has TRBV12-3 or TRBV12-4 and TRBJ2-1; tentatively, D is TRBD1 (5 bases). Trimming pared 6 bases from V and 4 bases from J, leaving 7 bases between. CDR3 size: 12 residues. CDR3 in DNA: TGTGCCAGCAGCCAGGGATACAATGAGCAGTTCTTC. Translating gives CASSQGYNEQFF.

The J gene is TRBJ1-6, the V gene TRBV27; D remains ambiguous. Trimming shortened V by 8 bases and J by 10 bases, and 12 bases separated the two germline ends. In germline, CDR1 is MNHEY, CDR2 SMNVEV (reference sequence). CDR3 size: 12 residues. Here the CDR3 DNA reads TGTGCCAGCGCTGGGGTCGGGTCACCCCTCCACTTT. Translating it yields CASAGVGSPLHF.

The genes are TRBV6-5 and TRBJ2-3; TRBD2 matches 9 bases. CDR1 MNHEY and CDR2 SVGAGI come from the germline V gene. The trim removed 4 bases at V and 5 bases at J, leaving 7 bases unmatched. The CDR3 runs to 15 residues. The CDR3 DNA reads as TGTGCCAGCAGTTCCCCGGTTAGCGGGAGAGATACGCAGTATTTT. This translates into CASSSPVSGRDTQYF.

The chain is built from TRBV28 and TRBJ1-2, with D hard to call. Germline V gene lookup returns CDR1 MDHEN and CDR2 SYDVKM. CDR3 length: 11 amino acids. V was trimmed by 4 bases and J by 4 bases, leaving 4 bases between them. CDR3: CASSSSYGYTF. CDR3 nucleotide sequence: TGTGCCAGCAGTTCGAGCTATGGCTACACCTTC.

This clone appeared once. The J gene is TRBJ1-2, the V gene TRBV19, with 11 bases identical to TRBD1. This CDR3 has 16 residues. Germline CDR1 and CDR2: LNHDA and SQIVND (reference sequence). J lost 3 bases, V lost 3 bases, and 6 bases had no gene match. The CDR3 here is CASSMEDRGRDYGYTF. In nucleotides, the CDR3 is TGTGCCAGTAGTATGGAGGACAGGGGGCGAGACTATGGCTACACCTTC.

The chain uses TRBV18 and TRBJ1-1; D is ambiguous. The CDR3 length is 15 residues. Trimming stripped 10 bases from V and 0 bases from J, with 18 bases between. Germline CDR1 KGHSH, CDR2 LQKENI. This chain's CDR3 is CATHPKGRLNTEAFF. The CDR3 DNA is TGTGCCACCCATCCTAAGGGCAGATTGAACACTGAAGCTTTCTTT.

The V and J genes are TRBV2 and TRBJ1-5; 7 bases map to TRBD1. This CDR3 is built from 15 residues. With 6 bases clipped from V and 0 bases from J, the junction kept 5 bases outside the gene matches. Germline lookup yields CDR1 SNHLY and CDR2 FYNNEI. CDR3 sequence reads: CASRGDSYSNQPQHF. The CDR3 coding sequence is TGTGCCAGCAGAGGGGACAGTTATAGCAATCAGCCCCAGCATTTT. The full variable domain, rest sourced from reference TRBV2 and TRBJ1-5, is EPEVTQTPSHQVTQMGQEVILRCVPISNHLYFYWYRQILGQKVEFLVSFYNNEISEKSEIFDDQFSVERPDGSNFTLKIRSTKLEDSAMYFCASRGDSYSNQPQHFGDGTRLSIL.

The CDR3 sequence: CASSPTGNTIYF. The CDR3 DNA reads TGTGCCAGCAGTCCGACAGGAAACACCATATATTTT. The chain joins TRBV12-3 or TRBV12-4 to TRBJ1-3; no reliable D call. There are 12 residues in the CDR3. V was trimmed by 5 bases and J by 4 bases, leaving 6 bases between them.

The rearrangement uses TRBV25-1 and TRBJ1-6, with 8 bases fitting TRBD1. V shed 6 bases and J 9 bases; nucleotides not matched to a gene: 7. Germline V gene data show CDR1 as MGHDK and CDR2 as SYGVNS. The CDR3 length is 14 residues. The CDR3 DNA reads as TGTGCCAGCAGGGAACAGGGGGGGGGTTCACCCCTCCACTTT. Translated: CASREQGGGSPLHF. Filled out from reference TRBV25-1 and TRBJ1-6, the complete variable domain reads EADIYQTPRYLVIGTGKKITLECSQTMGHDKMYWYQQDPGMELHLIHYSYGVNSTEKGDLSSESTVSRIRTEHFPLTLESARPSHTSQYLCASREQGGGSPLHFGNGTRLTVT.

The gene calls are TRBV15 and TRBJ1-1; the match to TRBD1 covers 8 bases. V lost 2 bases, J lost 5 bases, and 13 bases stayed unmatched. The germline V gene has CDR1 LNHNV and CDR2 YYDKDF (reference sequence). The CDR3 has 17 residues. The CDR3 region is CATSRPTSGGEATEAFF. The CDR3, as DNA: TGTGCCACCAGCAGACCTACCTCAGGGGGCGAGGCGACTGAAGCTTTCTTT.

This rearrangement joins TRBV2 to TRBJ1-1, with TRBD1 matching over 7 bases. The CDR3 is 13 residues long. Germline V gives CDR1 SNHLY, CDR2 FYNNEI. V dropped 6 bases and J dropped 6; count of bases not matched to a gene: 7. The CDR3 DNA reads as TGTGCCAGCAGACGACAGGGATCAGCTGAAGCTTTCTTT. Protein product: CASRRQGSAEAFF.

The chain joins TRBV11-3 to TRBJ1-5; no clear D gene. The V end lost 7 bases, the J end lost 7 bases, and 20 bases lay between the germline ends. Germline V lookup: CDR1 SGHNT, CDR2 YENEEA. The CDR3 totals 15 residues. The CDR3 DNA reads as TGTGCCAGCACCCCCCCCGCGGGGTCGTGGCAGCCCCAGCATTTT. Its protein product is CASTPPAGSWQPQHF.